The 14 T cell receptor beta chains in this list originate from one sample, sequenced in a study of blood T cell repertoires in COVID-19. Generated by immunoSEQ multiplex PCR, the TCRdb table keeps only in-frame clones and is missing some. The data contain around 40,000 clones, 80% to 90% of them singletons. The sample consisted of peripheral blood. These receptors all come from a woman of 80 years or more with active or convalescent COVID-19.

This clone occurred once. The chain carries TRBV5-1 and TRBJ2-5; 13 nucleotides line up with TRBD2. CDR1 and CDR2 (germline): SGHRS, YFSETQ. This CDR3 has 17 residues. V shed 0 bases, J shed 4 bases, and the junction held 6 bases outside the gene matches. The CDR3 region is CASSLGLAGGTPETQYF. Here the CDR3 DNA reads TGCGCCAGCAGCTTGGGACTAGCGGGAGGAACCCCAGAGACCCAGTACTTC.

CDR3 sequence: CASSLVLYEQFF. CDR3 bases: TGTGCCAGCAGCTTAGTCCTCTATGAGCAGTTCTTC. The rearrangement joins TRBV7-8 to TRBJ2-1; no reliable D call. V dropped 1 base and J dropped 8 bases, with 6 bases sitting between them. The CDR3 contains 12 residues. The germline V gene has CDR1 SGHVS and CDR2 FQNEAQ.

The chain links TRBV12-3 or TRBV12-4 to TRBJ2-1; the match to TRBD1 covers 8 bases. Trimming cost V 7 bases and J 12 bases; bases outside gene matches: 11. CDR3 length: 13 amino acids. CDR3 sequence: CASTLAKDRGQFF. The CDR3 region has the DNA TGTGCCAGCACCCTGGCGAAAGACAGGGGGCAGTTCTTC.

The rearrangement joins TRBV4-3 to TRBJ1-5; 7 positions match TRBD1. The junction had 9 bases not matched to a gene; V was cut back by 4 bases and J by 6 bases. The germline V gene has CDR1 LGHNA and CDR2 YSLEER. This CDR3 has 15 residues. The CDR3 DNA is TGCGCCAGCAGCCCTACGACAGGGTGGGGTCAGCCCCAGCATTTT. Its protein is CASSPTTGWGQPQHF.

The CDR3 DNA is TGTGCCATCACCCCGGGACAGGGGGCCTTTTACACCGGGGAGCTGTTTTTT. Protein sequence: CAITPGQGAFYTGELFF. The chain has TRBV10-3 and TRBJ2-2, with 12 bases identical to TRBD1. Germline CDR1 ENHRY, CDR2 SYGVKD. This CDR3 region has 17 residues. The junction had 9 bases not matched to a gene; V was cut back by 7 bases and J by 3 bases.

The chain uses TRBV14 and TRBJ2-1; TRBD2 matches 10 bases. V gave up 4 bases and J gave up 3 bases; unmatched junction bases: 18. Germline V CDR1 and CDR2: SGHDN, FVKESK. CDR3 length: 20 residues. CDR3 DNA sequence: TGTGCCAGCAGCCCCAAAGCGGGAGGGCCTTTATCGGTTTTCTACAATGAGCAGTTCTTC. Its protein product is CASSPKAGGPLSVFYNEQFF.

V usage is TRBV12-3 or TRBV12-4 and J usage is TRBJ2-3, with a tentative D call TRBD1 (5 bases). This CDR3 is built from 10 residues. V lost 3 bases and J lost 11, with 6 bases in between. The CDR3 nucleotides are TGTGCCAGCAGTTTGGACAAGCAGTATTTT. Translated: CASSLDKQYF.

The V call is TRBV9, the J call TRBJ2-2, with 12 bases aligning to TRBD2. The CDR3 is 15 amino acids. Losses at the gene ends were 1 base for V and 6 bases for J; bases not matched to a gene: 1. Germline CDR1 SGDLS, CDR2 YYNGEE. CDR3 sequence: CASSVLAGGSGELFF. CDR3 DNA sequence: TGTGCCAGCAGCGTACTAGCGGGAGGGTCCGGGGAGCTGTTTTTT.

This clone was observed a few times. The CDR3 DNA reads as TGTGCCTGGACCCGGGACAGGGGGCTAAACAATGAGCAGTTCTTC. Amino acids: CAWTRDRGLNNEQFF. This chain joins TRBV30 and TRBJ2-1, with 12 bases aligning to TRBD1. Losses at the gene ends were 4 bases for V and 5 bases for J; bases not matched to a gene: 6. Germline CDR1 GTSNPN, CDR2 SVGIG (reference sequence). This CDR3 has 15 amino acids.

The CDR3 protein is CASSLGDYVTDTQYF. The CDR3 DNA reads as TGCGCCAGCAGCTTGGGTGACTACGTCACAGATACGCAGTATTTT. V and J are TRBV5-1 and TRBJ2-3, with a possible D match to TRBD2 (5 bases). The length of the CDR3 is 15 residues. The V gene's germline CDR1 is SGHRS and CDR2 YFSETQ. Trimming pared 0 bases from V and 2 bases from J, leaving 10 bases between.

This clone turned up a few times. As DNA, the CDR3 is TGTGCCAGCAGCCCAGACAGGGGTTGGGCCTTGAACACTGAAGCTTTCTTT. Its protein is CASSPDRGWALNTEAFF. The rearrangement joins TRBV7-8 to TRBJ1-1; 8 bases fit TRBD1. Germline CDR1 is SGHVS and CDR2 is FQNEAQ. This CDR3 contains 17 residues. Unmatched junction bases numbered 11, after V lost 5 bases and J lost 0 bases.

The V and J genes are TRBV30 and TRBJ1-1; TRBD1 matches at 10 bases. CDR3 size: 14 residues. J lost 4 bases, V lost 5 bases, and 7 bases had no gene match. Germline-derived CDR1 and CDR2 are GTSNPN and SVGIG (reference sequence). CDR3 loop: CAWAGQGVFTEAFF. CDR3 nucleotides: TGTGCCTGGGCTGGACAGGGGGTGTTCACTGAAGCTTTCTTT. The whole variable domain, remainder taken from reference TRBV30 and TRBJ1-1, is SQTIHQWPATLVQPVGSPLSLECTVEGTSNPNLYWYRQAAGRGLQLLFYSVGIGQISSEVPQNLSASRPQDRQFILSSKKLLLSDSGFYLCAWAGQGVFTEAFFGQGTRLTVV.

This chain joins TRBV19 and TRBJ2-1; D possibly corresponds to TRBD2 (6 bases). The CDR3 spans 14 residues. Trimming took off 9 bases at V and 5 bases at J, with 17 bases between the two ends. The germline CDR1 and CDR2 sequences are LNHDA and SQIVND (reference sequence). The CDR3 DNA reads TGTGCCAGCAGGCACGCCGGGAGCCACAATGAGCAGTTCTTC. Translating it yields CASRHAGSHNEQFF.

This chain uses TRBV6-5 with TRBJ1-6; D ambiguous. CDR1 and CDR2 (germline): MNHEY, SVGAGI. V gave up 6 bases and J gave up 8 bases, with 17 bases separating them. This CDR3 region has 15 residues. Here the CDR3 DNA reads TGTGCCAGCAGCCCCGAAACGATAGCGGATTCACCCCTCCACTTT. Translated: CASSPETIADSPLHF.